This TCR beta chain is from a study of early T cells in non-severe SARS-CoV-2 infection. Regarding the study as a whole: Lookups in VDJdb leaned toward anti-spike CD8 responses and missed private and CD4 specificities.

TCRdb processed the 5' RACE reads anew with MiXCR; each CDR3 protein has one entry. Of approximately 58,000 distinct CDR3 sequences detected, approximately 6.2% appear once; the ten largest clones hold 3.9%. The CDR3 extends over 12 amino acids. Trimming removed 3 bases at V and 3 bases at J, with 5 bases between. The germline gives CDR1 KGHSH, CDR2 LQKENI. This clonotype was counted many times. Antigen unknown. The sequencing sample was made of whole blood. The source is an adult who was a healthcare worker with PCR-confirmed SARS-CoV-2 infection or an uninfected control (not recorded which). J is TRBJ2-5 and V is TRBV18, with D tentatively TRBD2 (5 bases). The CDR3 loop reads CASSPEEETQYF. CDR3 DNA sequence: TGTGCCAGCTCACCGGAGGAAGAGACCCAGTACTTC.